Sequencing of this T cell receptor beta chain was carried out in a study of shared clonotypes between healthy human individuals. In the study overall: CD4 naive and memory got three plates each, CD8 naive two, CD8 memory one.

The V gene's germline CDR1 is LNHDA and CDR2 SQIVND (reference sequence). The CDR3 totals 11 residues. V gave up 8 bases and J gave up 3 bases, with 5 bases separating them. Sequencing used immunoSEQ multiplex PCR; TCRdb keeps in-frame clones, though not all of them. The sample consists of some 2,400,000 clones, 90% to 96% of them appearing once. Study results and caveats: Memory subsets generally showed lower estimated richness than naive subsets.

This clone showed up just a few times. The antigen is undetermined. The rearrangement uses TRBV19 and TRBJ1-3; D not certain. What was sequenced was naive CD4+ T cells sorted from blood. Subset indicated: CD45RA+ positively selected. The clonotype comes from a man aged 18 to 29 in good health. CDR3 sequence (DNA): TGTGCCAGTGAGAGTGGAAACACCATATATTTT. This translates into CASESGNTIYF.